These 23 T cell receptor beta chains were all obtained from the same sample, sequenced in a study of cytomegalovirus exposure and HLA in healthy donors. Researchers ran the PCR with 60 Vbeta and 13 Jbeta primers. Measured with immunoSEQ multiplex PCR; TCRdb has only the in-frame clones, and not every one. The data contain about 120,000 clones, approximately 87% of them seen just once; the ten biggest clones take up around 20%. The source material was PBMCs. These receptors all come from a man younger than 35 in good health and CMV-seropositive.

This chain links TRBV7-2 with TRBJ2-5; TRBD2 might be the D (5 bases). The CDR3 runs 15 residues. V was clipped by 1 base and J by 4 bases, with 13 bases between them. CDR1 and CDR2 from the germline V gene are SGHTA and FQGNSA. Here the CDR3 reads CASSLGQKRGETQYF. As DNA, the CDR3 is TGTGCCAGCAGCTTAGGGCAGAAACGGGGAGAGACCCAGTACTTC. Full variable domain (remainder filled in from reference TRBV7-2 and TRBJ2-5): GAGVSQSPSNKVTEKGKDVELRCDPISGHTALYWYRQSLGQGLEFLIYFQGNSAPDKSGLPSDRFSAERTGGSVSTLTIQRTQQEDSAVYLCASSLGQKRGETQYFGPGTRLLVL.

The table lists this clone with a few counts. The chain carries TRBV5-6 and TRBJ2-5, with 9 bases matching TRBD2. Germline V gene sequence: CDR1 SGHDT, CDR2 YYEEEE. J was trimmed by 4 bases and V by 6 bases; bases with no gene match: 4. The CDR3 sequence is 13 residues long. CDR3 coding DNA: TGTGCCAGCACAGGCGGGGGGGCAGAGACCCAGTACTTC. Protein sequence: CASTGGGAETQYF.

This chain connects TRBV4-1 to TRBJ2-3; 8 positions match TRBD2. Per the germline V gene, CDR1 is MGHRA and CDR2 is YSYEKL. With V trimmed by 4 bases and J by 4 bases, 10 bases remained unmatched. The CDR3 has 16 residues. DNA of the CDR3: TGCGCCAGCAGCCTTACGACTAGCGCGAGCGCAGATACGCAGTATTTT. It yields the protein CASSLTTSASADTQYF.

The CDR3 reads CASSPGGQPQHF. The CDR3 DNA reads TGTGCCAGCAGTCCGGGGGGTCAGCCCCAGCATTTT. J is TRBJ1-5 and V is TRBV27, with D perhaps TRBD1 (5 bases). V was cut by 5 bases and J by 6 bases, with 8 bases left in between. Germline V gives CDR1 MNHEY, CDR2 SMNVEV (reference sequence). The CDR3 sequence is 12 residues long.

The chain has TRBV7-8 and TRBJ2-3; D possibly corresponds to TRBD1 (5 bases). Germline V CDR1 and CDR2: SGHVS, FQNEAQ. V lost 4 bases, J lost 5 bases, and 10 bases lay in between. The CDR3 spans 13 residues. DNA of the CDR3: TGTGCCAGCAGCTCAGGGTTATTAGATACGCAGTATTTT. Residues: CASSSGLLDTQYF.

The chain has TRBV6-1 and TRBJ1-2; a possible D gene is TRBD1 (6 bases). This CDR3 region has 13 residues. Germline V gene sequence: CDR1 MNHNS, CDR2 SASEGT. V lost 0 bases and J 8 bases, leaving 10 bases between the germline ends. CDR3 sequence (DNA): TGTGCCAGCAGTGAAGCAATAGGGGGAGGCTACACCTTC. It is translated as CASSEAIGGGYTF.

This clone was seen just once. The chain is built from TRBV5-6 and TRBJ2-1; 7 bases align to TRBD1. J gave up 10 bases and V 4 bases, and 5 bases lay outside the gene matches. The CDR3 extends over 12 amino acids. Germline V gene data show CDR1 as SGHDT and CDR2 as YYEEEE. For the CDR3, the DNA is TGTGCCAGCAGCCTGGGACAGCTAGAGCAGTTCTTC. This gives the protein CASSLGQLEQFF.

This chain uses TRBV11-2 with TRBJ1-2; possibly TRBD1 for D (5 bases). Between the trimmed V and J ends, which lost 3 bases and 0 bases, there was a span of 11 bases. From germline, CDR1 is SGHAT and CDR2 FQNNGV. There are 15 residues in the CDR3. The CDR3 here is CASSLTDRSNYGYTF. In DNA form, the CDR3 reads TGTGCCAGCAGCTTGACCGACAGATCTAACTATGGCTACACCTTC.

This rearrangement joins TRBV19 to TRBJ2-5; D call uncertain. The germline V gene encodes CDR1 LNHDA and CDR2 SQIVND (reference sequence). V shed 5 bases and J shed 5 bases, with 6 bases lying between them. This CDR3 has 11 amino acids. The chain's CDR3 is CASSPGETQYF. The CDR3 coding sequence is TGTGCCAGTAGTCCCGGTGAGACCCAGTACTTC.

In regard to this clone: Other DNA sequences within the sample encode an identical CDR3. The CDR3 protein is CASSPGTSGGYEQYF. CDR3 DNA sequence: TGTGCCAGCAGCCCCGGGACTAGCGGGGGTTACGAGCAGTACTTC. This rearrangement joins TRBV9 to TRBJ2-7, with 14 bases lining up with TRBD2. V shed 4 bases, J shed 4 bases, and the junction held 4 bases outside the gene matches. This CDR3 spans 15 amino acids. Per the germline V gene, CDR1 is SGDLS and CDR2 is YYNGEE.

The gene calls are TRBV9 and TRBJ2-2, with 7 nucleotides matching TRBD1. V shed 0 bases, J shed 6 bases, and the junction held 5 bases outside the gene matches. The germline V gene has CDR1 SGDLS and CDR2 YYNGEE. This CDR3 is 15 amino acids long. The CDR3 DNA reads TGTGCCAGCAGCGTAGGGACAGGAGTCCCCGGGGAGCTGTTTTTT. Residues: CASSVGTGVPGELFF. The full variable domain, in which reference TRBV9 and TRBJ2-2 provide the parts outside the CDR3, is DSGVTQTPKHLITATGQRVTLRCSPRSGDLSVYWYQQSLDQGLQFLIQYYNGEERAKGNILERFSAQQFPDLHSELNLSSLELGDSALYFCASSVGTGVPGELFFGEGSRLTVL.

CDR3 sequence reads: CASSRNTGGNQPQHF. The DNA of the CDR3 is TGTGCCAGCTCACGTAATACAGGGGGCAATCAGCCCCAGCATTTT. V is TRBV18 and J is TRBJ1-5; the match to TRBD1 covers 7 bases. CDR3 length equals 15 residues. The germline V gene encodes CDR1 KGHSH and CDR2 LQKENI. The V segment lost 4 bases and the J segment 2 bases; nucleotides outside the gene matches: 5. Using reference TRBV18 and TRBJ1-5 for the parts outside the CDR3, the full variable domain is NAGVMQNPRHLVRRRGQEARLRCSPMKGHSHVYWYRQLPEEGLKFMVYLQKENIIDESGMPKERFSAEFPKEGPSILRIQQVVRGDSAAYFCASSRNTGGNQPQHFGDGTRLSIL.

This clone turned up a few times. The gene calls are TRBV10-1 and TRBJ1-1; D not resolved. Trimming shortened V by 3 bases and J by 4 bases, and 12 bases separated the two germline ends. The germline V gene encodes CDR1 WNHNN and CDR2 SYGVQD (reference sequence). The CDR3 is 14 residues long. This CDR3 is CASSDTHDTTEAFF. The CDR3 coding sequence is TGCGCCAGCAGTGATACTCATGACACCACTGAAGCTTTCTTT.

The chain recombines TRBV10-3 with TRBJ2-2, with 8 bases lining up with TRBD2. Trimming at V came to 6 bases and at J to 0 bases, leaving 0 bases not matched to a gene. CDR3 length: 14 amino acids. Germline-derived CDR1 and CDR2 are ENHRY and SYGVKD. CDR3 bases: TGTGCCATCAGCGGGGGGGCGAACACCGGGGAGCTGTTTTTT. Its translation is CAISGGANTGELFF.

This clone has only one observation. This chain uses TRBV6-5 with TRBJ1-2; TRBD1 matches at 10 bases. CDR1 is MNHEY, CDR2 SVGAGI, per germline. There are 14 residues in the CDR3. The J segment lost 6 bases and the V segment lost 6 bases, leaving 7 bases of the junction unmatched. CDR3 coding DNA: TGTGCCAGCAGGAGACAGGGGGCAAGTAATGGCTACACCTTC. Residues: CASRRQGASNGYTF.

As concerns this clone: Other DNA sequences from this sample encode an identical CDR3 as well. The chain links TRBV5-6 to TRBJ2-1; 8 nucleotides match TRBD1. Per germline, CDR1 SGHDT and CDR2 YYEEEE. There are 15 residues in the CDR3. J was trimmed by 3 bases and V by 2 bases; bases with no gene match: 4. CDR3 sequence (DNA): TGTGCCAGCAGCTTAGTCGGACAGGGCTACAATGAGCAGTTCTTC. It is translated as CASSLVGQGYNEQFF.

This clone was detected only a few times. The rearrangement links TRBV6-1 to TRBJ2-7; 7 bases are a match to TRBD1. V shed 2 bases and J 2 bases; nucleotides not matched to a gene: 6. The germline CDR1 and CDR2 sequences are MNHNS and SASEGT. The CDR3 consists of 15 residues. Here the CDR3 reads CASSENGGQPYEQYF. As DNA, the CDR3 is TGTGCCAGCAGTGAAAATGGGGGACAGCCCTACGAGCAGTACTTC.

The genes are TRBV6-5 and TRBJ2-5, with D unresolved. Germline CDR1 reads MNHEY; CDR2 reads SVGAGI. This CDR3 comprises 12 residues. V gave up 5 bases and J gave up 5 bases, with 9 bases separating them. The chain's CDR3 is CASSPSGETQYF. CDR3 coding DNA: TGTGCCAGCAGTCCTTCCGGGGAGACCCAGTACTTC.

This chain links TRBV5-1 with TRBJ1-1; TRBD1 matches at 7 bases. Per the germline V gene, CDR1 is SGHRS and CDR2 is YFSETQ. The CDR3 length is 13 residues. V was clipped by 8 bases and J by 3 bases; unmatched bases: 7. The CDR3 bases are TGCGCCAGTTCTAGGGGGCCGGACACTGAAGCTTTCTTT. This encodes CASSRGPDTEAFF. Combining the CDR3 with reference TRBV5-1 and TRBJ1-1 gives the whole variable domain KAGVTQTPRYLIKTRGQQVTLSCSPISGHRSVSWYQQTPGQGLQFLFEYFSETQRNKGNFPGRFSGRQFSNSRSEMNVSTLELGDSALYLCASSRGPDTEAFFGQGTRLTVV.

The chain has TRBV27 and TRBJ2-1; D possibly corresponds to TRBD1 (6 bases). The CDR3 length is 13 residues. Germline-derived CDR1 and CDR2 are MNHEY and SMNVEV (reference sequence). Trimming removed 5 bases from V and 9 bases from J, with 14 bases in between. The CDR3: CASSRPPGVEQFF. The CDR3 DNA reads as TGTGCCAGCAGTAGGCCTCCAGGGGTTGAGCAGTTCTTC.

Comments on this clone: The CDR3 does not end in the conserved phenylalanine or tryptophan, so this is likely a read error. J is TRBJ1-2 and V is TRBV7-8; D call uncertain. Germline-derived CDR1 and CDR2 are SGHVS and FQNEAQ. This CDR3 is 15 amino acids long. V lost 2 bases and J 8 bases, leaving 18 bases between the germline ends. This CDR3 is CASSLFLNPVPGYTL. The CDR3 DNA reads as TGTGCCAGCAGCTTATTCCTTAATCCGGTCCCAGGCTACACCCTC.

The rearrangement joins TRBV11-2 to TRBJ1-1; the match to TRBD1 covers 9 bases. The junction had 10 bases not matched to a gene; V was cut back by 7 bases and J by 1 base. The CDR3 loop spans 16 amino acids. Germline CDR1 and CDR2: SGHAT and FQNNGV. The CDR3 DNA follows: TGTGCCAGCAAGAGTTTACAGGGGGCATCGAACACTGAAGCTTTCTTT. Translation: CASKSLQGASNTEAFF. The whole variable domain, filled in from reference TRBV11-2 and TRBJ1-1, reads EAGVAQSPRYKIIEKRQSVAFWCNPISGHATLYWYQQILGQGPKLLIQFQNNGVVDDSQLPKDRFSAERLKGVDSTLKIQPAKLEDSAVYLCASKSLQGASNTEAFFGQGTRLTVV.

This sequence joins TRBV11-2 and TRBJ2-6, with unresolved D. Trimming cost V 4 bases and J 0 bases, with 7 bases left between them. The germline V gene encodes CDR1 SGHAT and CDR2 FQNNGV. The CDR3 extends over 15 amino acids. CDR3 sequence reads: CASSSLYSGANVLTF. The CDR3 coding sequence is TGTGCCAGCAGCTCCCTGTACTCTGGGGCCAACGTCCTGACTTTC.